This is a list of T cell receptor beta chains from one sample in a study of graft-versus-host responses after intestinal transplantation. Their antigen targets remain unknown. Here immunoSEQ multiplex PCR was the method, and the copy in TCRdb shows in-frame clones only, minus some. The sample holds approximately 97,000 clones, roughly 91% seen once. Sequenced material: unstimulated CD4+ T cells sorted from spleen or lymph node cells, taken before transplant. Source of these receptors: a human donor who was the organ donor for an intestinal transplant. CDR3s leave out the opening cysteine and the closing phenylalanine or tryptophan. Fields, in order: V gene, J gene, CDR3 protein.

V: TRBV7-2; J: TRBJ1-3; CDR3: ASSPYRGSGNTIY
V: TRBV4-3; J: TRBJ1-1; CDR3: ASSQDVQGADTEAF
V: TRBV5-1; J: TRBJ2-2; CDR3: ASSLNRGTNTGELF
V: TRBV9; J: TRBJ2-7; CDR3: ASSVVGTGVEQY
V: TRBV7-7; J: TRBJ2-1; CDR3: ASSLAGQRNEQF
V: TRBV10-3; J: TRBJ1-4; CDR3: AISATGATNEKLF
V: TRBV5-4; J: TRBJ2-2; CDR3: ASTNLAGRGNTGELF
V: TRBV15; J: TRBJ2-1; CDR3: ATSRGAGAYNEQF
V: TRBV11-2; J: TRBJ2-5; CDR3: ASRPGTLETQY
V: TRBV30; J: TRBJ1-2; CDR3: AWNRDRDNYGYT
V: TRBV4-2; J: TRBJ2-5; CDR3: ASSQPRLAGEETQY
V: TRBV20-1; J: TRBJ2-3; CDR3: SANIAQY
V: TRBV10-3; J: TRBJ1-1; CDR3: AISEQGGGPEAF
V: TRBV30; J: TRBJ2-7; CDR3: AWSVTGGPYEQY
V: TRBV7-9; J: TRBJ1-4; CDR3: ASSFGTTNEKLF
V: TRBV7-6; J: TRBJ2-3; CDR3: ASSLALAGSTDTQY
V: TRBV2; J: TRBJ2-1; CDR3: ASSFRSGEQF
V: TRBV5-4; J: TRBJ2-5; CDR3: ASKTGPSQETQY
V: TRBV7-2; J: TRBJ1-2; CDR3: ASSFILAGIYGYGYT
V: TRBV7-9; J: TRBJ2-6; CDR3: ASSPSGAAGANVLT
V: TRBV4-3; J: TRBJ1-1; CDR3: ASSRQGRSEAF
V: TRBV9; J: TRBJ1-1; CDR3: ASSRRQGGGEAF
V: TRBV19; J: TRBJ1-1; CDR3: ASSKTGGITEAF
V: TRBV4-1; J: TRBJ1-1; CDR3: ASSPPLNTEAF
V: TRBV30; J: TRBJ2-7; CDR3: AWNYGTRRYEQY
V: TRBV27; J: TRBJ2-2; CDR3: ASSATGGISIVRNTGELF
V: TRBV7-2; J: TRBJ1-2; CDR3: ASSLTRGERNT
V: TRBV4-1; J: NA; CDR3: ASSPAGTGRREQY
V: TRBV9; J: TRBJ2-7; CDR3: ASSAVGSSYEQY
V: TRBV6-1; J: TRBJ2-2; CDR3: ACGAGKTGELF
V: TRBV16; J: TRBJ1-2; CDR3: ASSPQLVGLGDRDGYT
V: TRBV4-1; J: TRBJ1-3; CDR3: ASSQDRVGNTIY
V: TRBV27; J: TRBJ2-2; CDR3: ASSLSWTDAGELF
V: TRBV4-1; J: TRBJ2-5; CDR3: ASSLTGTGVEGAQY
V: TRBV28; J: TRBJ1-2; CDR3: ASSLPGQRGGGYT
V: TRBV23-1; J: TRBJ2-6; CDR3: ASPPRFSGANVLT
V: TRBV27; J: TRBJ2-6; CDR3: ASSARDTRGGANVLT
V: TRBV11-2; J: TRBJ2-7; CDR3: ASSLKEEQY
V: TRBV7-3; J: TRBJ1-1; CDR3: ASSPSGTPRTNTEAF
V: TRBV7-2; J: TRBJ2-3; CDR3: ASSPSGLGGALTDTQY
V: TRBV11-2; J: TRBJ1-3; CDR3: ASRSRTTSGNTIY
V: TRBV4-1; J: TRBJ2-5; CDR3: ASRSLAGVVETQY
V: TRBV2; J: TRBJ2-5; CDR3: ASSDFLGTGVETQY
V: TRBV2; J: TRBJ2-7; CDR3: ASSEVEKGRYEQY
V: TRBV6-6; J: TRBJ1-5; CDR3: ASSWPGGNQPQH
V: TRBV19; J: TRBJ1-1; CDR3: ASSMGRGVAEAF
V: TRBV5-4; J: TRBJ2-1; CDR3: ASRTTGGSYNEQF
V: TRBV11-3; J: TRBJ2-7; CDR3: ASSLSGQGFNEQY
V: TRBV6-1; J: TRBJ2-7; CDR3: ASIQSITFGEQY
V: TRBV20-1; J: TRBJ1-2; CDR3: SAASRGYT
V: TRBV2; J: TRBJ1-2; CDR3: ASSEDGLYGYT
V: TRBV4-1; J: TRBJ2-1; CDR3: ASSQVGLVNNEQF
V: TRBV15; J: TRBJ2-2; CDR3: ATSRVRGGVAGELF
V: TRBV19; J: TRBJ2-7; CDR3: ARPRDRIVPQYEQY
V: TRBV23-1; J: TRBJ1-2; CDR3: ASSQKRQGNGYT
V: TRBV5-1; J: TRBJ2-6; CDR3: ASSRDLSSGANVLT
V: TRBV7-2; J: TRBJ2-7; CDR3: ASSPGLAGYEQY
V: TRBV28; J: TRBJ1-5; CDR3: ASMRGLRNQPQH
V: TRBV19; J: NA; CDR3: ASSRDGGPGGYEQY
V: TRBV7-3; J: TRBJ1-2; CDR3: ASSPLQGFGNYGYT